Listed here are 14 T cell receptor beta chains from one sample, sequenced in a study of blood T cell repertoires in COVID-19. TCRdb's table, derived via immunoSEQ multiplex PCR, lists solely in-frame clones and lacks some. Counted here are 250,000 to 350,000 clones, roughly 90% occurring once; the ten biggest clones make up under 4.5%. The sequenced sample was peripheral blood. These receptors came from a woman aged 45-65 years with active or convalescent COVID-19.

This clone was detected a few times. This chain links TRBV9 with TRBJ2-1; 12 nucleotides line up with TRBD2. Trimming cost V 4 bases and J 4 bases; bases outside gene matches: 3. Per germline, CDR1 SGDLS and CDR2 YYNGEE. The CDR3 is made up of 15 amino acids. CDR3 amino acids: CASSRTSGRYNEQFF. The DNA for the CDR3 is TGTGCCAGCAGCCGAACTAGCGGGAGGTACAATGAGCAGTTCTTC.

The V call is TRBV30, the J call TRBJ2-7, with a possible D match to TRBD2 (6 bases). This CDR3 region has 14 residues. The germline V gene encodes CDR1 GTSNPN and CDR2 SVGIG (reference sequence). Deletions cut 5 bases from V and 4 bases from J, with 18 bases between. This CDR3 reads CAWEGTPGGYEQYF. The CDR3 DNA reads TGTGCCTGGGAAGGGACCCCTGGGGGGTACGAGCAGTACTTC.

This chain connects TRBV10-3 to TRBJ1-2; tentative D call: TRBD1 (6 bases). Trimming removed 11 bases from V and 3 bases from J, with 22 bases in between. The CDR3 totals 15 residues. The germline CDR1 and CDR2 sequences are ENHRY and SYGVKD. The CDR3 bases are TGTGCCGCGGCGGGGGGCCCAGGATATGACTATGGCTACACCTTC. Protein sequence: CAAAGGPGYDYGYTF.

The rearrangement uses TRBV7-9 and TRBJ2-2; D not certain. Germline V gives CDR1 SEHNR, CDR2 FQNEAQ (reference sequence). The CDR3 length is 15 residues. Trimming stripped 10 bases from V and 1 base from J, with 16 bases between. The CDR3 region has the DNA TGTGCCACCTCAAGAGCCCGAATGAACACCGGGGAGCTGTTTTTT. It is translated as CATSRARMNTGELFF.

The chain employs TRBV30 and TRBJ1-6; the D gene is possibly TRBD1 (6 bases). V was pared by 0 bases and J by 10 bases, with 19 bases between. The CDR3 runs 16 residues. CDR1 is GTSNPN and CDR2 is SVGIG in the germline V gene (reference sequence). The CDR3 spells CAWSVPGRTAPSPLHF. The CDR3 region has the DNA TGTGCCTGGAGTGTACCGGGCAGGACAGCCCCGTCACCCCTCCACTTT.

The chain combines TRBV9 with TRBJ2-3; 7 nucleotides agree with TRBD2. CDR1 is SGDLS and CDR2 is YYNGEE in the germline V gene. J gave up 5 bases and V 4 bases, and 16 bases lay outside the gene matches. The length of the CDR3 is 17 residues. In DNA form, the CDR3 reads TGTGCCAGCAGCACAAGCGCGGGAGTAATCGGTGGAGATACGCAGTATTTT. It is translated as CASSTSAGVIGGDTQYF.

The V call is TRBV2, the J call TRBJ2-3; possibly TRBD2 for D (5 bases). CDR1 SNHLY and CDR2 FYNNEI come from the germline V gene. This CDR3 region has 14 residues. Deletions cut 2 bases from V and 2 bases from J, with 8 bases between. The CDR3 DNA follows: TGTGCCAGCAGTGAAAAGGACTTCACAGATACGCAGTATTTT. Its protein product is CASSEKDFTDTQYF.

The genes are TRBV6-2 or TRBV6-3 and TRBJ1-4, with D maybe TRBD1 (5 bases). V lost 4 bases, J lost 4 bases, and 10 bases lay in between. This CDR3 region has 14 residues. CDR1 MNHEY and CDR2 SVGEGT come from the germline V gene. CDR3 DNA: TGTGCCAGCAGTTGGGGCGCGAATAATGAAAAACTGTTTTTT. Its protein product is CASSWGANNEKLFF.

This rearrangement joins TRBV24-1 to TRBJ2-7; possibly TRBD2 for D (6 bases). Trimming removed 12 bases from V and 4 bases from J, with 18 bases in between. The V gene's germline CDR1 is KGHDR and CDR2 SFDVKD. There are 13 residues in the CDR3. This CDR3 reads CAAGIASPYEQYF. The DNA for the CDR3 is TGTGCCGCGGGGATCGCCAGTCCTTACGAGCAGTACTTC.

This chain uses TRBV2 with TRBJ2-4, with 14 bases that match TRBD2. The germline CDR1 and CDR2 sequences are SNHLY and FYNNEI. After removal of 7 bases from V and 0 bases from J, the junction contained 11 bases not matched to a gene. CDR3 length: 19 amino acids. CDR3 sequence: CASTKTSGGEDRAKNIQYF. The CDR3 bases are TGTGCCAGCACCAAGACTAGCGGGGGGGAGGATAGAGCCAAAAACATTCAGTACTTC.

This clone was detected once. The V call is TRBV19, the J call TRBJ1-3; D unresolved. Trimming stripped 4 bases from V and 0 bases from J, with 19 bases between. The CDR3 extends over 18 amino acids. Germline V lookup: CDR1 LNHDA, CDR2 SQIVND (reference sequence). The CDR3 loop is CASSNWPYEDTSGNTIYF. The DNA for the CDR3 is TGTGCCAGTAGTAATTGGCCCTACGAGGATACCTCTGGAAACACCATATATTTT.

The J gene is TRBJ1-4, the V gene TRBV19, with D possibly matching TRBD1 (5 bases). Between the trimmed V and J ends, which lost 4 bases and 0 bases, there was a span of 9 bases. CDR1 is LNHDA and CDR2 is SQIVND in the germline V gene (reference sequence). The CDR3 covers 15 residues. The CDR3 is CASSRQIATNEKLFF. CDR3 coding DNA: TGTGCCAGTAGTAGACAGATAGCAACTAATGAAAAACTGTTTTTT.

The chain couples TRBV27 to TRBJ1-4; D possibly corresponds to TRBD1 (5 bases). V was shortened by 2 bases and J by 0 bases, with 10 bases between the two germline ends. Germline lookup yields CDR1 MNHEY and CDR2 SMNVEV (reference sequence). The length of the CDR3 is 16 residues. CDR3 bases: TGTGCCAGCAGTTTAGGCTCAGGGACAACTAATGAAAAACTGTTTTTT. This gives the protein CASSLGSGTTNEKLFF.

The CDR3 DNA sequence: TGTGCCTGGAGTCGGGATAGCGGGAGAGGAGAGACCCAGTACTTC. This encodes CAWSRDSGRGETQYF. V gene TRBV30 combines with J gene TRBJ2-5, with 9 bases fitting TRBD2. With V trimmed by 2 bases and J by 4 bases, 8 bases remained unmatched. Germline V lookup: CDR1 GTSNPN, CDR2 SVGIG (reference sequence). This CDR3 region has 15 residues.